The next 23 T cell receptor beta chains were all read from a single sample in a study of CD8+CD57+ T cells in acquired aplastic anemia. Genomic DNA constituted the template upon which TCR beta VDJ and CDR3 profiling was performed. TCRdb processed the reads anew with MiXCR; each CDR3 protein has one entry. The sample has just over 400,000 distinct CDR3 sequences; 55% to 70% are singletons. Material for sequencing was sorted CD4+, CD8+, or CD8+CD57+ T cells (not recorded which) from PBMCs. These receptor sequences come from a human donor in good health, serving as a control.

Notes on this clonotype: The junction shows a germline mismatch at one end, possibly a read error. The chain uses TRBV9 and TRBJ2-7; TRBD1 is a possible D gene (6 bases). The CDR3 is 13 amino acids. From germline, CDR1 is SGDLS and CDR2 YYNGEE. CDR3 DNA sequence: TGTGCCAGCAGTGTAGCAGGGGTGGACGAGAAGTACTTC. It translates to CASSVAGVDEKYF.

This clonotype was seen at least ten times. The V gene is TRBV19, the J gene TRBJ1-4, with D possibly TRBD1 on 6 matching bases. The CDR3 sequence is 11 residues long. Germline V gene sequence: CDR1 LNHDA, CDR2 SQIVND (reference sequence). V lost 2 bases and J lost 13, with 8 bases in between. CDR3 sequence: CASSIQGRLFF. The DNA of the CDR3 is TGTGCCAGTAGTATACAGGGGAGACTGTTTTTT.

In its sample, this clonotype was seen many times. This chain joins TRBV12-3 or TRBV12-4 and TRBJ1-5; D is perhaps TRBD1 (5 bases). Trimming cost V 3 bases and J 7 bases, with 13 bases left between them. This CDR3 has 14 amino acids. The CDR3 nucleotides are TGTGCCAGCAGTTTCGGGGGGACGAAGCAGCCCCAGCATTTT. Translation: CASSFGGTKQPQHF.

Regarding this clonotype: The conserved phenylalanine or tryptophan normally closing the CDR3 is absent here, so this likely arose from a read error. The chain is built from TRBV7-9 and TRBJ2-7, with 7 bases fitting TRBD1. The J segment lost 5 bases and the V segment lost 5 bases, leaving 9 bases of the junction unmatched. Per germline, CDR1 SEHNR and CDR2 FQNEAQ (reference sequence). The CDR3 is 14 residues long. For the CDR3, the DNA is TGTGCCAGCAGCCTCCGCCGGGACAGTAACGAGCAGTACCTC. Amino acids: CASSLRRDSNEQYL.

About this clonotype: The junction departs from germline at one end; a sequencing error may be responsible. The rearrangement joins TRBV7-7 to TRBJ1-6; D remains unclear. CDR3 length: 14 amino acids. Germline-derived CDR1 and CDR2 are SSHAT and FNYEAQ (reference sequence). CDR3 in DNA: TGTGCTAGCAGCATAGTGGAGAACACTGAACCCCTCTATTTT. Translated, it gives CASSIVENTEPLYF.

This chain uses TRBV19 with TRBJ1-1, with 10 bases aligning to TRBD1. There are 15 residues in the CDR3. With 5 bases clipped from V and 1 base from J, the junction kept 4 bases outside the gene matches. CDR1 is LNHDA and CDR2 is SQIVND in the germline V gene (reference sequence). The CDR3 spells CASSLGTGENTEAFF. The DNA for the CDR3 is TGTGCCAGTAGTCTGGGGACAGGGGAGAACACTGAAGCTTTCTTT.

For this clonotype: A much larger clone lies one base from this, so it may be a read error. The rearrangement joins TRBV6-2 or TRBV6-3 to TRBJ1-2, with D possibly being TRBD1 (5 bases). CDR1 and CDR2 from the germline V gene are MNHEY and SVGEGT. CDR3 length equals 12 residues. The CDR3 nucleotides are TGTGCCAGCAGTAATCAGGGTTATGGCTGCACCTTC. It encodes CASSNQGYGCTF.

This clonotype was seen ten or more times. This chain links TRBV25-1 with TRBJ1-1; D unresolved. V was clipped by 7 bases and J by 4 bases, with 7 bases between them. CDR3 length: 11 residues. CDR1 is MGHDK and CDR2 is SYGVNS in the germline V gene. The CDR3 protein is CASIEGTEAFF. CDR3 DNA: TGTGCCAGCATAGAGGGCACTGAAGCTTTCTTT.

With regard to this clonotype: Since the CDR3 does not end with the conserved phenylalanine or tryptophan, this likely comes from a read error. The DNA is left out, because the CDR3 cannot be placed on it with certainty; the CDR3 is given as TCRdb lists it. The J gene is TRBJ2-5, the V gene TRBV2; TRBD2 is the table's D call, not checked against the DNA. Per the germline V gene, CDR1 is SNHLY and CDR2 is FYNNEI. The CDR3 extends over 16 residues, inclusive of both ends. The CDR3 spells CASRPARGETYEKQFG.

V usage is TRBV15 and J usage is TRBJ1-5; possibly TRBD1 for D (6 bases). The germline V gene has CDR1 LNHNV and CDR2 YYDKDF (reference sequence). The V end was cut by 4 bases, the J end by 3 bases, with 13 bases between. This CDR3 is 15 amino acids long. The CDR3 DNA sequence: TGTGCCACCAGCATAGACCGGACAGTCAATCAGCCCCAGCATTTT. It is translated as CATSIDRTVNQPQHF.

With regard to this clonotype: Germline and junction disagree at one end, which may indicate a read error. The V gene is TRBV7-3, the J gene TRBJ1-2; D remains unclear. CDR1 is SGHTA and CDR2 is FQGTGA in the germline V gene. The CDR3 has 14 residues. CDR3 protein: CASSQDVNPRGYTF. The CDR3 DNA follows: TGCGCCAGCAGCCAAGATGTAAACCCTCGGGGCTACACCTTC.

The chain combines TRBV15 with TRBJ2-7; perhaps TRBD1 as D (5 bases). Trimming shortened V by 6 bases and J by 4 bases, and 16 bases separated the two germline ends. CDR3 length equals 14 residues. Per the germline V gene, CDR1 is LNHNV and CDR2 is YYDKDF (reference sequence). CDR3 in amino acids: CATRKGQERYEQYF. The CDR3 DNA is TGTGCCACCAGAAAGGGGCAGGAGCGTTACGAGCAGTACTTC. Supplemented by reference TRBV15 and TRBJ2-7, the full variable domain reads DAMVIQNPRYQVTQFGKPVTLSCSQTLNHNVMYWYQQKSSQAPKLLFHYYDKDFNNEADTPDNFQSRRPNTSFCFLDIRSPGLGDTAMYLCATRKGQERYEQYFGPGTRLTVT.

With respect to this clonotype: As the CDR3 is not closed by the conserved phenylalanine or tryptophan, this likely results from a read error. The chain uses TRBV10-3 and TRBJ1-6; no firm D call. This CDR3 comprises 15 residues. From germline, CDR1 is ENHRY and CDR2 SYGVKD. The CDR3 loop reads CASSLDGPGDSYLHC. CDR3 coding DNA: TGTGCCAGCAGTCTAGACGGCCCTGGGGATTCATACCTCCACTGT.

This sequence joins TRBV19 and TRBJ1-2, with a possible D match to TRBD1 (5 bases). The CDR3 sequence is 15 residues long. Germline CDR1 LNHDA, CDR2 SQIVND (reference sequence). The germline V and J ends were trimmed by 3 bases and 5 bases, with 16 bases remaining between them. CDR3 bases: TGTGCCAGTAGTATTCAGAGGGCCGACAGTTATGGCTACACCTTC. It yields the protein CASSIQRADSYGYTF.

This clonotype was recorded at least ten times. The chain employs TRBV10-3 and TRBJ1-4, with D unresolved. V was cut by 4 bases and J by 0 bases, with 3 bases left in between. The CDR3 contains 13 residues. Germline V CDR1 and CDR2: ENHRY, SYGVKD. DNA of the CDR3: TGTGCCATCAGTGCTACAACTAATGAAAAACTGTTTTTT. Translating it yields CAISATTNEKLFF.

The rearrangement links TRBV9 to TRBJ1-5, with D possibly matching TRBD1 (6 bases). Trimming took off 3 bases at V and 6 bases at J, with 13 bases between the two ends. The CDR3 is 14 amino acids. From germline, CDR1 is SGDLS and CDR2 YYNGEE. The CDR3 coding sequence is TGTGCCAGCAGCGGAACAGGGAATATTCAGCCCCAGCATTTT. Its protein is CASSGTGNIQPQHF.

This clonotype was counted at least ten times. The chain recombines TRBV27 with TRBJ1-2, with D possibly being TRBD1 (5 bases). The germline V and J ends were trimmed by 5 bases and 6 bases, with 16 bases remaining between them. The CDR3 covers 14 residues. Germline V lookup: CDR1 MNHEY, CDR2 SMNVEV (reference sequence). CDR3 sequence reads: CASSPSRVWDGYTF. The DNA of the CDR3 is TGTGCCAGCAGTCCCAGCAGGGTATGGGATGGCTACACCTTC.

This clonotype was recorded at least ten times. The chain combines TRBV5-4 with TRBJ2-1, with unresolved D. Germline V lookup: CDR1 SGHNT, CDR2 YYREEE (reference sequence). The CDR3 runs to 15 residues. Between the trimmed V and J ends, which lost 4 bases and 0 bases, there was a span of 11 bases. CDR3 amino acids: CASSHDGSSYNEQFF. The CDR3 DNA sequence: TGTGCCAGCAGCCATGACGGTAGCTCCTACAATGAGCAGTTCTTC.

This clonotype was counted many times. V is TRBV9 and J is TRBJ2-3; 9 positions agree with TRBD2. CDR1 is SGDLS, CDR2 YYNGEE, per germline. This CDR3 has 15 amino acids. Trimming cost V 2 bases and J 3 bases; bases outside gene matches: 4. The DNA for the CDR3 is TGTGCCAGCAGCGTTAGCGGGGGTGGGACAGATACGCAGTATTTT. It specifies CASSVSGGGTDTQYF.

V gene TRBV30 combines with J gene TRBJ2-7, with a tentative D call TRBD2 (6 bases). The CDR3 spans 11 residues. CDR1 is GTSNPN, CDR2 SVGIG, per germline (reference sequence). Trimming left V 5 bases short and J 7 bases short, with 12 bases between. The CDR3 loop reads CAWAEGREQYF. DNA of the CDR3: TGTGCCTGGGCGGAGGGGAGGGAGCAGTACTTC. Combining the CDR3 with reference TRBV30 and TRBJ2-7 gives the whole variable domain SQTIHQWPATLVQPVGSPLSLECTVEGTSNPNLYWYRQAAGRGLQLLFYSVGIGQISSEVPQNLSASRPQDRQFILSSKKLLLSDSGFYLCAWAEGREQYFGPGTRLTVT.

This clonotype was observed a handful of times. The CDR3 spells CASSGDSPQETQYF. CDR3 DNA sequence: TGTGCCAGCAGCGGGGACAGTCCTCAAGAGACCCAGTACTTC. The chain carries TRBV11-1 and TRBJ2-5; 7 bases are a match to TRBD1. Per the germline V gene, CDR1 is SGHAT and CDR2 is FQDESV (reference sequence). This CDR3 comprises 14 residues. V lost 5 bases to trimming and J lost 2 bases; unmatched junction nucleotides: 5.

The chain joins TRBV7-9 to TRBJ2-7; D remains unclear. The CDR3 has 13 residues. V lost 5 bases to trimming and J lost 6 bases, with 14 bases between them. Germline assignment: CDR1 SEHNR and CDR2 FQNEAQ (reference sequence). As DNA, the CDR3 is TGTGCCAGCAGCATCTCTGACAACTCCGAGCAGTACTTC. Amino acids: CASSISDNSEQYF.

This clonotype was seen more than once but under ten times. A much larger clone lies a single base off, so this may be a read error. The chain joins TRBV12-3 or TRBV12-4 to TRBJ2-1, with no clear D. The CDR3 is made up of 13 amino acids. The CDR3 region is CASTVTTYDEQFF. The CDR3 DNA is TGTGCCAGCACCGTGACCACCTACGATGAGCAGTTCTTC.